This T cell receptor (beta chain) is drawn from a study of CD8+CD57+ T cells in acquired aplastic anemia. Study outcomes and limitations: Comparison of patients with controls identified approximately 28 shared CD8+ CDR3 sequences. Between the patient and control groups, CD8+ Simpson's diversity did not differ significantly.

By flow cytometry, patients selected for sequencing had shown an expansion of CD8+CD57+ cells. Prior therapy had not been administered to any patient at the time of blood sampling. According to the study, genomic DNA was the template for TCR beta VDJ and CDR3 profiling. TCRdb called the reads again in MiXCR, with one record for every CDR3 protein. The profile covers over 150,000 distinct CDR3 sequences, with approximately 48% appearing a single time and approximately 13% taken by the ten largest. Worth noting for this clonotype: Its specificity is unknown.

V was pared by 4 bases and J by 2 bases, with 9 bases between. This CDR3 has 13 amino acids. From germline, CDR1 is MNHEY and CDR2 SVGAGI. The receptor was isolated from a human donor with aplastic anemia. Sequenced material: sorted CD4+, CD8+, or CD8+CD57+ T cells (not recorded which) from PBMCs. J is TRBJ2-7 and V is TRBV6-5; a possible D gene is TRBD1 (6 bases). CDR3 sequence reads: CASSLNRAYEQYF. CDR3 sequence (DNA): TGTGCCAGCAGTTTAAACAGGGCCTACGAGCAGTACTTC.